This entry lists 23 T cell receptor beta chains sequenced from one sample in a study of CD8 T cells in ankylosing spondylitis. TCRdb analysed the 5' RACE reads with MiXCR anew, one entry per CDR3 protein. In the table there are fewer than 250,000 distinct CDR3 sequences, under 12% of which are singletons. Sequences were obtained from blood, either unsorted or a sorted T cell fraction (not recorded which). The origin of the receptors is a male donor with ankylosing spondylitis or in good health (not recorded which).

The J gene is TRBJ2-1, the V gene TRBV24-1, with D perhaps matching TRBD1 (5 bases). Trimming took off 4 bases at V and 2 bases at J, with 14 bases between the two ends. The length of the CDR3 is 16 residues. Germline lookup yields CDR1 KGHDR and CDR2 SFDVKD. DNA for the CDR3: TGTGCCACCAGTGACCCGACAGCCTCCGCCTACAATGAGCAGTTCTTC. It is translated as CATSDPTASAYNEQFF.

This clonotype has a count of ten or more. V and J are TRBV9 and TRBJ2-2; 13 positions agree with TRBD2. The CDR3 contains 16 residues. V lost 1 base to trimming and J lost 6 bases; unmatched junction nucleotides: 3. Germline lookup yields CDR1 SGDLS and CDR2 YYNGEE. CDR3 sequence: CASSVLTSGGAGELFF. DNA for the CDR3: TGTGCCAGCAGCGTACTTACTAGCGGGGGGGCCGGGGAGCTGTTTTTT.

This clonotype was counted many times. The DNA of the CDR3 is TGTGCCAGCAGCCACGGCCCCCCTAGTCTCGGCACAGATACGCAGTATTTT. It encodes CASSHGPPSLGTDTQYF. The chain uses TRBV4-2 and TRBJ2-3, with D hard to call. The CDR3 spans 17 residues. The V gene lost 3 bases and the J gene lost 1 base, with 17 bases spanning the gap. Per germline, CDR1 LGHNA and CDR2 YNFKEQ.

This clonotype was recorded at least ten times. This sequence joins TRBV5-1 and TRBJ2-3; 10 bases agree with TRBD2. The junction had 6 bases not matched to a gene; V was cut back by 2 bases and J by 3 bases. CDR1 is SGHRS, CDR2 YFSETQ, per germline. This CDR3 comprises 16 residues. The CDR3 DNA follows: TGCGCCAGCAGCTTCAATCTAGCGGGGGAGACAGATACGCAGTATTTT. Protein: CASSFNLAGETDTQYF. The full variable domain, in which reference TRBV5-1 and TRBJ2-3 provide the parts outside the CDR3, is KAGVTQTPRYLIKTRGQQVTLSCSPISGHRSVSWYQQTPGQGLQFLFEYFSETQRNKGNFPGRFSGRQFSNSRSEMNVSTLELGDSALYLCASSFNLAGETDTQYFGPGTRLTVL.

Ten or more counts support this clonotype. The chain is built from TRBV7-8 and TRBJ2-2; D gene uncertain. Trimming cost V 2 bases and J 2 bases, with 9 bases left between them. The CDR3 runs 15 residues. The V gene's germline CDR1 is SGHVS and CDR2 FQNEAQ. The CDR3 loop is CASSLSGGNTGELFF. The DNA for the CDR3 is TGTGCCAGCAGCTTATCGGGCGGCAACACCGGGGAGCTGTTTTTT.

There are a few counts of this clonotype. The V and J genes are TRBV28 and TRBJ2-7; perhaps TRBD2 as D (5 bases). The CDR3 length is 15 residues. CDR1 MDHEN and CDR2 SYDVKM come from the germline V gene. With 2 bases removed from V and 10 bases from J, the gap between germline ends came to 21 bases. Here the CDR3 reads CASSLTLLNRGAQYF. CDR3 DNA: TGTGCCAGCAGTTTAACCCTCCTAAACCGGGGAGCCCAGTACTTC.

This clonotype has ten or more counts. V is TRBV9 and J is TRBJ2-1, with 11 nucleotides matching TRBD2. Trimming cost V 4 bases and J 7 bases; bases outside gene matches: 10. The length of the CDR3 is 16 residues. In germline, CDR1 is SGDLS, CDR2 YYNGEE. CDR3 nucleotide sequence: TGTGCCAGCAGCCAAGGTACTAGCGGGGGTTTAAATGAGCAGTTCTTC. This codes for CASSQGTSGGLNEQFF.

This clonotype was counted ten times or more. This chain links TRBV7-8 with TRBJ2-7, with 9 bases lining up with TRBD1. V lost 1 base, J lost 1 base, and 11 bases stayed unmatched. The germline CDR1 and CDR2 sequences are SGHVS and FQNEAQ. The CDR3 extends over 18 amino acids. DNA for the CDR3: TGTGCCAGCAGCTTAGAAAGACCGGGGACAGGGCTTTCCTACGAGCAGTACTTC. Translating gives CASSLERPGTGLSYEQYF.

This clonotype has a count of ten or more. The CDR3 nucleotides read TGTGCCAGCAGTCGCTGGGGACAGGGAACAGATACGCAGTATTTT. Amino acids: CASSRWGQGTDTQYF. V gene TRBV12-3 or TRBV12-4 combines with J gene TRBJ2-3; 9 bases line up with TRBD1. The CDR3 is made up of 15 amino acids. Trimming took 5 bases from V and 3 from J; bases not matched to a gene: 6.

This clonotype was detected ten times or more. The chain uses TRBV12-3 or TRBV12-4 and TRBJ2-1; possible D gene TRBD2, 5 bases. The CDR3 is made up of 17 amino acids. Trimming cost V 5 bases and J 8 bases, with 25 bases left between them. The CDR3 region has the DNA TGTGCCAGCAGTCCAGAGCGCGGCGGGCCCCGTTGGGATGAGCAGTTCTTC. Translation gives CASSPERGGPRWDEQFF.

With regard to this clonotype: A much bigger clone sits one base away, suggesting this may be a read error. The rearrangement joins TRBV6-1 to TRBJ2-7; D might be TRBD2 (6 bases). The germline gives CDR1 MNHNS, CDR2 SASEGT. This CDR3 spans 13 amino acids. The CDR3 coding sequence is TGTGCCAGCGGGGGGTTACTCTCCTACGCGCAGTACTTC. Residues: CASGGLLSYAQYF.

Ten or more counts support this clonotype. This chain's CDR3 is CASSRDPSGATYEQYF. CDR3 nucleotide sequence: TGCGCCAGCAGCCGCGACCCTAGCGGGGCGACCTACGAGCAGTACTTC. The V and J genes are TRBV5-1 and TRBJ2-7; 9 nucleotides agree with TRBD2. Trimming cost V 4 bases and J 2 bases; bases outside gene matches: 10. Germline V gene data show CDR1 as SGHRS and CDR2 as YFSETQ. The CDR3 is 16 residues long.

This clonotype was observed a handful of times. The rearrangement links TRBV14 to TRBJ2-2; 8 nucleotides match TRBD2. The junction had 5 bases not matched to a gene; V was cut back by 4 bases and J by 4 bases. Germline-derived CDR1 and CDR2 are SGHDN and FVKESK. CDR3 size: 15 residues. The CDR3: CASSRAGGGTGELFF. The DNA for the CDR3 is TGTGCCAGCAGCCGCGCGGGGGGCGGCACCGGGGAGCTGTTTTTT.

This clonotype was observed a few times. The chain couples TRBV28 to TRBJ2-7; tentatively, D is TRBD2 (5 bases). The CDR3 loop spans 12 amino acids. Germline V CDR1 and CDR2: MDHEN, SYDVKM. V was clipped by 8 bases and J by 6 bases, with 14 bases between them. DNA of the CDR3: TGTGCCAGCGAGGGTAATCCCGCCGAGCAGTACTTC. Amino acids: CASEGNPAEQYF.

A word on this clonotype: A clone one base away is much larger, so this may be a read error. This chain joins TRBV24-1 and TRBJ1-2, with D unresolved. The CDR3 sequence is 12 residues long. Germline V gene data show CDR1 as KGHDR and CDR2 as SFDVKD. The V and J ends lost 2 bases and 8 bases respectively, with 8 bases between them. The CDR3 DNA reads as TGTGCCACCAGTGATTGTCGTCAAGGCTACACCTTC. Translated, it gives CATSDCRQGYTF.

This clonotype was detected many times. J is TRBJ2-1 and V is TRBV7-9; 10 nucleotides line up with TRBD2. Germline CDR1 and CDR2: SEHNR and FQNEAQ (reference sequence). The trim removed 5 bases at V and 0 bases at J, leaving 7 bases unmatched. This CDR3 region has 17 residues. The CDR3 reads CASSTTSGKSSYNEQFF. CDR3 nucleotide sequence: TGTGCCAGCAGCACCACTAGCGGGAAAAGCTCCTACAATGAGCAGTTCTTC.

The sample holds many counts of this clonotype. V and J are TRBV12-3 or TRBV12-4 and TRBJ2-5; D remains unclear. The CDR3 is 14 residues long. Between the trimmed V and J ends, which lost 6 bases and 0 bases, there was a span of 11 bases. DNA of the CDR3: TGTGCCAGCAGCTCCCAAACGTACCAAGAGACCCAGTACTTC. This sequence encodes CASSSQTYQETQYF.

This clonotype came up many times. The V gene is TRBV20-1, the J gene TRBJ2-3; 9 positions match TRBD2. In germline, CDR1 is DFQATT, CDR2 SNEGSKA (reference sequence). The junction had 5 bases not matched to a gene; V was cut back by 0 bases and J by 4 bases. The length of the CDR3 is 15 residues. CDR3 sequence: CSAREAGGEADTQYF. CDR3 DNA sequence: TGCAGTGCTAGAGAGGCGGGGGGGGAGGCAGATACGCAGTATTTT.

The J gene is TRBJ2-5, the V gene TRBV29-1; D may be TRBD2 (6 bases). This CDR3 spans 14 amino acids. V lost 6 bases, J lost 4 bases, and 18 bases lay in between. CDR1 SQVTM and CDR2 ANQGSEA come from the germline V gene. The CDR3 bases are TGCAGCGTAGCCGGGACTGGGCAGATAGAGACCCAGTACTTC. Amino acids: CSVAGTGQIETQYF.

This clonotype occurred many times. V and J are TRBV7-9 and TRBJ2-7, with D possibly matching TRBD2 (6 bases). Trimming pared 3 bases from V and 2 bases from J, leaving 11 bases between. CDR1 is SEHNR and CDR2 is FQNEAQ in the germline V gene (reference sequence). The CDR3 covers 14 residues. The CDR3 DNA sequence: TGTGCCAGCAGCTTTGGCGGGGTCGCCTACGAGCAGTACTTC. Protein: CASSFGGVAYEQYF.

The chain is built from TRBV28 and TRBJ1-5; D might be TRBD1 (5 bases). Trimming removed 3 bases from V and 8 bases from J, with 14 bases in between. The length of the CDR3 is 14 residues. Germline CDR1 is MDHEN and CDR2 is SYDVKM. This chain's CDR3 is CASSFLGGRKPQHF. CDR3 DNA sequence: TGTGCCAGCAGTTTTCTTGGGGGGAGGAAGCCCCAGCATTTT.

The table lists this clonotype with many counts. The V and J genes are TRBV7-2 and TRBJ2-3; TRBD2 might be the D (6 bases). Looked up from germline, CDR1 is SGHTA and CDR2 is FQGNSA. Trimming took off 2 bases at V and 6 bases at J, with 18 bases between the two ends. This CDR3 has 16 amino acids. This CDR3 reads CASSLMVRGSRDTQYF. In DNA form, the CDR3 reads TGTGCCAGCAGCTTAATGGTGCGGGGTAGTAGGGATACGCAGTATTTT.

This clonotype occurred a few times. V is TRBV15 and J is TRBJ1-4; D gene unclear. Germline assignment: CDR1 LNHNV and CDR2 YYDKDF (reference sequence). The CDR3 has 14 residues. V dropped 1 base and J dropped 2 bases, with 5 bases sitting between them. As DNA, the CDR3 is TGTGCCACCAGCAGAGGCGGCACTAATGAAAAACTGTTTTTT. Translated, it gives CATSRGGTNEKLFF.